A selection of T cell receptor beta chains follows, all from one sample in a study of naive and memory T cell subsets. TCRdb passed the UMI-ligation and nested PCR reads through MiXCR, listing each CDR3 protein once. The table lists 150,000 or so distinct CDR3 sequences, 20% to 25% of them singletons. What was sequenced was naive CD4+ T cells from blood. The receptors here all came from a human donor in good health. CDR3s include the opening cysteine and the closing phenylalanine or tryptophan. The order of the fields is V gene, D gene, clone size, CDR3 length, J gene, CDR3 protein, CDR3 DNA. D genes are given only for firm matches. Part of the rows lack a size; the others show once, few, many or a class for expanded clones.

v_call: TRBV12-3/TRBV12-4
d_call: TRBD2
clone_size: -
cdr3_length: 15
j_call: TRBJ2-5
cdr3_aa: CASSLSGRAQETQYF
cdr3_nt: TGTGCCAGCAGTTTAAGCGGGAGGGCCCAAGAGACCCAGTACTTC

v_call: TRBV5-1
d_call: TRBD1
clone_size: few
cdr3_length: 14
j_call: TRBJ2-1
cdr3_aa: CASSYLRGNNEQFF
cdr3_nt: TGCGCCAGCAGCTATCTCAGGGGGAACAATGAGCAGTTCTTC

v_call: TRBV5-1
d_call: TRBD1
clone_size: -
cdr3_length: 12
j_call: TRBJ1-6
cdr3_aa: CASSLQGSPLHF
cdr3_nt: TGCGCCAGCAGCCTACAGGGGTCACCCCTCCACTTT

v_call: TRBV28
d_call: TRBD2
clone_size: many
cdr3_length: 16
j_call: TRBJ2-2
cdr3_aa: CASRRNSGIGAGELFF
cdr3_nt: TGTGCCAGCAGACGTAATAGCGGGATCGGCGCCGGGGAGCTGTTTTTT

v_call: TRBV3-1
d_call: TRBD1
clone_size: -
cdr3_length: 15
j_call: TRBJ1-5
cdr3_aa: CASSQVPGGDQPQHF
cdr3_nt: TGTGCCAGCAGCCAAGTGCCAGGGGGCGATCAGCCCCAGCATTTT

v_call: TRBV29-1
d_call: -
clone_size: -
cdr3_length: 14
j_call: TRBJ2-3
cdr3_aa: CSVVRGGITDTQYF
cdr3_nt: TGCAGCGTTGTACGTGGGGGGATCACAGATACGCAGTATTTT

v_call: TRBV7-2
d_call: TRBD1
clone_size: -
cdr3_length: 13
j_call: TRBJ2-3
cdr3_aa: CATRTGGTDTQYF
cdr3_nt: TGTGCCACTAGGACAGGAGGCACAGATACGCAGTATTTT

v_call: TRBV12-3/TRBV12-4
d_call: -
clone_size: -
cdr3_length: 16
j_call: TRBJ2-1
cdr3_aa: CASSPSLSPSYNEQFF
cdr3_nt: TGTGCCAGCAGTCCATCACTATCCCCCTCCTACAATGAGCAGTTCTTC

v_call: TRBV6-1
d_call: TRBD2
clone_size: few
cdr3_length: 16
j_call: TRBJ2-3
cdr3_aa: CASSEPGSGRTDTQYF
cdr3_nt: TGTGCCAGCAGTGAACCAGGAAGCGGGAGGACAGATACGCAGTATTTT

v_call: TRBV4-2
d_call: -
clone_size: -
cdr3_length: 16
j_call: TRBJ1-5
cdr3_aa: CASSQAGTGADQPQHF
cdr3_nt: TGTGCCAGCAGCCAAGCGGGCACAGGAGCAGATCAGCCCCAGCATTTT

v_call: TRBV7-2
d_call: -
clone_size: -
cdr3_length: 13
j_call: TRBJ2-1
cdr3_aa: CASSLRWLHEQFF
cdr3_nt: TGTGCCAGCAGCCTACGCTGGTTGCATGAGCAGTTCTTC

v_call: TRBV12-3/TRBV12-4
d_call: TRBD1
clone_size: few
cdr3_length: 12
j_call: TRBJ1-5
cdr3_aa: CASKGTALPQHF
cdr3_nt: TGTGCCAGCAAAGGGACAGCACTTCCCCAGCATTTT

v_call: TRBV10-3
d_call: -
clone_size: -
cdr3_length: 14
j_call: TRBJ2-1
cdr3_aa: CAISEGQGRNEQFF
cdr3_nt: TGTGCCATCAGTGAGGGCCAGGGTCGGAATGAGCAGTTCTTC

v_call: TRBV7-2
d_call: TRBD2
clone_size: few
cdr3_length: 14
j_call: TRBJ2-7
cdr3_aa: CASSLESSGKEQYF
cdr3_nt: TGTGCCAGCAGCTTAGAATCTAGCGGGAAAGAGCAGTACTTC

v_call: TRBV11-2
d_call: -
clone_size: many
cdr3_length: 15
j_call: TRBJ2-1
cdr3_aa: CASSLRPNGDNEQFF
cdr3_nt: TGTGCCAGCAGCTTAAGGCCCAATGGGGACAATGAGCAGTTCTTC

v_call: TRBV11-2
d_call: TRBD1
clone_size: few
cdr3_length: 12
j_call: TRBJ1-4
cdr3_aa: CASSSDRGPPLF
cdr3_nt: TGTGCCAGCAGCTCCGACAGGGGCCCTCCACTTTTT

v_call: TRBV28
d_call: -
clone_size: few
cdr3_length: 14
j_call: TRBJ2-1
cdr3_aa: CASSEPPTTNEQFF
cdr3_nt: TGTGCCAGCAGTGAACCGCCCACTACAAATGAGCAGTTCTTC

v_call: TRBV20-1
d_call: -
clone_size: few
cdr3_length: 13
j_call: TRBJ2-7
cdr3_aa: CSAGTASFYEQYF
cdr3_nt: TGCAGTGCTGGAACAGCATCCTTTTACGAGCAGTACTTC

v_call: TRBV6-6
d_call: TRBD1
clone_size: -
cdr3_length: 16
j_call: TRBJ1-1
cdr3_aa: CASRINRGGVNTEAFF
cdr3_nt: TGTGCCAGCAGGATTAACAGGGGGGGGGTGAACACTGAAGCTTTCTTT

v_call: TRBV28
d_call: TRBD1
clone_size: -
cdr3_length: 15
j_call: TRBJ1-6
cdr3_aa: CASGVQTGVVSPLHF
cdr3_nt: TGTGCCAGCGGGGTCCAAACAGGGGTAGTCTCACCCCTCCACTTT

v_call: TRBV5-5
d_call: TRBD1
clone_size: -
cdr3_length: 14
j_call: TRBJ1-5
cdr3_aa: CASSSGQGSQPQHF
cdr3_nt: TGTGCCAGCAGCTCCGGACAGGGAAGTCAGCCCCAGCATTTT

v_call: TRBV5-6
d_call: -
clone_size: -
cdr3_length: 14
j_call: TRBJ1-1
cdr3_aa: CASSFAGVATEAFF
cdr3_nt: TGTGCCAGCAGCTTCGCAGGGGTGGCCACTGAAGCTTTCTTT

v_call: TRBV7-2
d_call: TRBD2
clone_size: many
cdr3_length: 15
j_call: TRBJ2-7
cdr3_aa: CASSLAASGVYEQYF
cdr3_nt: TGTGCCAGCAGCTTAGCGGCTAGCGGAGTTTACGAGCAGTACTTC

v_call: TRBV2
d_call: -
clone_size: few
cdr3_length: 15
j_call: TRBJ2-5
cdr3_aa: CASQADYPNQETQYF
cdr3_nt: TGTGCCAGCCAAGCGGACTATCCTAACCAAGAGACCCAGTACTTC

v_call: TRBV28
d_call: -
clone_size: few
cdr3_length: 14
j_call: TRBJ1-5
cdr3_aa: CASSGTRVDQPQHF
cdr3_nt: TGTGCCAGCAGTGGGACCAGGGTGGATCAGCCCCAGCATTTT

v_call: TRBV27
d_call: -
clone_size: few
cdr3_length: 13
j_call: TRBJ2-6
cdr3_aa: CASSWPGANVLTF
cdr3_nt: TGTGCCAGCAGCTGGCCTGGGGCCAACGTCCTGACTTTC

v_call: TRBV18
d_call: -
clone_size: -
cdr3_length: 13
j_call: TRBJ2-1
cdr3_aa: CASSPPGRNEQFF
cdr3_nt: TGTGCCAGCTCACCACCCGGCAGGAATGAGCAGTTCTTC

v_call: TRBV7-2
d_call: TRBD2
clone_size: few
cdr3_length: 16
j_call: TRBJ2-7
cdr3_aa: CASSSPGRRGTYEQYF
cdr3_nt: TGTGCCAGCAGCTCTCCGGGACGGCGGGGGACCTACGAGCAGTACTTC

v_call: TRBV24-1
d_call: -
clone_size: -
cdr3_length: 14
j_call: TRBJ2-3
cdr3_aa: CATSEQLATDTQYF
cdr3_nt: TGTGCCACCAGTGAGCAACTAGCAACAGATACGCAGTATTTT

v_call: TRBV29-1
d_call: -
clone_size: few
cdr3_length: 12
j_call: TRBJ2-7
cdr3_aa: CSFSRGSYEQYF
cdr3_nt: TGCAGCTTTTCCAGGGGTTCCTACGAGCAGTACTTC

v_call: TRBV20-1
d_call: TRBD2
clone_size: many
cdr3_length: 12
j_call: TRBJ2-3
cdr3_aa: CSADGRADTQYF
cdr3_nt: TGCAGTGCAGACGGGAGGGCAGATACGCAGTATTTT

v_call: TRBV4-1
d_call: -
clone_size: few
cdr3_length: 14
j_call: TRBJ1-2
cdr3_aa: CASSPPTGIGGYTF
cdr3_nt: TGCGCCAGCAGCCCCCCCACAGGGATAGGTGGCTACACCTTC

v_call: TRBV28
d_call: TRBD1
clone_size: -
cdr3_length: 14
j_call: TRBJ1-5
cdr3_aa: CASRRTGPNQPQHF
cdr3_nt: TGTGCCAGCAGGAGGACAGGCCCAAATCAGCCCCAGCATTTT

v_call: TRBV12-5
d_call: TRBD2
clone_size: -
cdr3_length: 17
j_call: TRBJ2-4
cdr3_aa: CASGSGFLAGAGDIQYF
cdr3_nt: TGTGCTAGTGGTTCCGGTTTTCTAGCGGGAGCAGGGGACATTCAGTACTTC

v_call: TRBV10-3
d_call: TRBD1
clone_size: -
cdr3_length: 14
j_call: TRBJ2-3
cdr3_aa: CAISLDRATDTQYF
cdr3_nt: TGTGCCATCAGCTTGGACAGGGCAACAGATACGCAGTATTTT

v_call: TRBV12-3/TRBV12-4
d_call: -
clone_size: -
cdr3_length: 14
j_call: TRBJ1-1
cdr3_aa: CASVGRADNTEAFF
cdr3_nt: TGTGCCAGCGTAGGCCGCGCCGACAACACTGAAGCTTTCTTT

v_call: TRBV20-1
d_call: TRBD2
clone_size: few
cdr3_length: 15
j_call: TRBJ2-7
cdr3_aa: CSASSLAGVSYEQYF
cdr3_nt: TGCAGTGCTAGTAGTCTTGCGGGAGTCTCCTACGAGCAGTACTTC

v_call: TRBV27
d_call: TRBD2
clone_size: few
cdr3_length: 16
j_call: TRBJ2-1
cdr3_aa: CASSLESGSSYNEQFF
cdr3_nt: TGTGCCAGCAGTTTGGAAAGCGGGAGCTCCTACAATGAGCAGTTCTTC

v_call: TRBV20-1
d_call: -
clone_size: few
cdr3_length: 14
j_call: TRBJ2-5
cdr3_aa: CSAIRDTSQETQYF
cdr3_nt: TGCAGTGCCATACGGGACACTAGCCAAGAGACCCAGTACTTC

v_call: TRBV2
d_call: TRBD1
clone_size: many
cdr3_length: 15
j_call: TRBJ2-3
cdr3_aa: CASSDRGLGTDTQYF
cdr3_nt: TGTGCCAGCAGTGACAGGGGGCTGGGCACAGATACGCAGTATTTT

v_call: TRBV28
d_call: TRBD1
clone_size: -
cdr3_length: 13
j_call: TRBJ2-2
cdr3_aa: CASRTGVPGELFF
cdr3_nt: TGTGCCAGCAGGACAGGGGTTCCCGGGGAGCTGTTTTTT